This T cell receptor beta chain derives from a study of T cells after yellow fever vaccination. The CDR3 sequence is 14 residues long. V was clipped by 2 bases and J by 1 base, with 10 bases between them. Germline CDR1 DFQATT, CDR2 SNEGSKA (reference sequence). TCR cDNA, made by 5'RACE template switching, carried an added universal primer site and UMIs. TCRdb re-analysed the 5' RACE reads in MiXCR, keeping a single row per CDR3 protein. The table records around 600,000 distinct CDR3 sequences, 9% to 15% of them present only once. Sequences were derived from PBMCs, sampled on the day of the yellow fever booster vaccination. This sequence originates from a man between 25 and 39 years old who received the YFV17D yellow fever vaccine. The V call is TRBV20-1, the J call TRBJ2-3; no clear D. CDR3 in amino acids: CSARLPGRTDTQYF. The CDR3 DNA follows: TGCAGTGCTAGACTCCCCGGCCGCACAGATACGCAGTATTTT.